This section outlines one T cell receptor beta chain sequence together with its context. Its specificity is not known. Germline V gene lookup returns CDR1 SQVTM and CDR2 ANQGSEA. The length of the CDR3 is 12 residues. Donors each contributed one blood sample measuring 2 to 2.5 ml. The record originates from a study of monozygotic twins with inflammatory bowel disease. Study observations and caveats: IBD patients displayed reduced TCRbeta diversity (inverse Simpson) when set against healthy co-twins.

Reprocessing the 5' RACE reads, TCRdb reports a single entry for every CDR3 protein and omits DNA. The sample table includes approximately 330,000 distinct CDR3 sequences. Material: blood. This chain links TRBV29-1 with TRBJ2-1. This clonotype was sampled from a human donor with ulcerative colitis or Crohn's disease, or a healthy co-twin of an affected twin (not recorded which). Here the CDR3 reads CSVVVRYNEQFF.